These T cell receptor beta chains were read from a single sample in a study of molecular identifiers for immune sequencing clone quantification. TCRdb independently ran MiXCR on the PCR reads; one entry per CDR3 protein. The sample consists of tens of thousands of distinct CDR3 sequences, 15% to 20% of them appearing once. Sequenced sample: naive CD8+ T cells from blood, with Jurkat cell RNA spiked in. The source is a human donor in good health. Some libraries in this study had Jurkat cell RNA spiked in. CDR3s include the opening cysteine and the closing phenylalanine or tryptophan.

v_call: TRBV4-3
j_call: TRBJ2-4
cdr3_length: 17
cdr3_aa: CASSPFYDKLAKNIQYF

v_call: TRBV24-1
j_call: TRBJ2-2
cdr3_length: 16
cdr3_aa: CATSDLGQDNTGELFF

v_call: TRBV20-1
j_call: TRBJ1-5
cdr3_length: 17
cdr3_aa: CSASQLGLWGEGQPQHF

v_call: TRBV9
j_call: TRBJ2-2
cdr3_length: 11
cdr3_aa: CASSRGRELFF

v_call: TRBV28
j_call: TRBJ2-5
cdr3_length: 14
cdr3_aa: CATHFARGGGTQYF

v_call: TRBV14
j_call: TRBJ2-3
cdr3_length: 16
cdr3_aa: CASSPPGQGYADTQYF

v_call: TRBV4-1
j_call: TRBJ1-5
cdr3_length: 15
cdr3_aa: CASSQGPPGNQPQHF

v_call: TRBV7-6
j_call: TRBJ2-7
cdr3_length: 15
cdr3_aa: CASSLAPTGVNEQYF

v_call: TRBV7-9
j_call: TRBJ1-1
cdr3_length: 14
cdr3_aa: CASRGPFLNTEAFF

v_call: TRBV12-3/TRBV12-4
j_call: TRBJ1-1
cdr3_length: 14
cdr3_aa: CASRSTGGDTEAFF

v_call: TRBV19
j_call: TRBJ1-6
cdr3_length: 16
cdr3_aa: CASSIVAGGTDSPLHF

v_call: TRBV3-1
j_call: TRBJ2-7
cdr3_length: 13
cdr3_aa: CASSQGIVYEQYF

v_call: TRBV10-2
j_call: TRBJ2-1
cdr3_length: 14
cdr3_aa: CASTVTSGYNEQFF

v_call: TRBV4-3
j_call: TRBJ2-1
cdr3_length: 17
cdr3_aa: CASSQEMAGFSYNEQFF

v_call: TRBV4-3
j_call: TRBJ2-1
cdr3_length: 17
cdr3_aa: CASSQDHGTVAYNEQFF

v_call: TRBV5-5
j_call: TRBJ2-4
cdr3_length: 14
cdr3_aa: CASTTGPAKNIQYF

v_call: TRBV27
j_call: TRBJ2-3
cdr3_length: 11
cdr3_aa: CASSLTDTQYF

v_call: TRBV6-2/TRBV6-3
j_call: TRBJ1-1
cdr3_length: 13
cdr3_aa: CASSYLGNTEAFF

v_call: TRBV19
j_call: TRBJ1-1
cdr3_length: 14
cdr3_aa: CASRIRGSNTEAFF

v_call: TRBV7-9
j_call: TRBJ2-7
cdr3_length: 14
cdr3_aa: CASSYPGKPYEQYF

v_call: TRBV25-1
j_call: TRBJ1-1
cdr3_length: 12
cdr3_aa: CASSGTVAEAFF

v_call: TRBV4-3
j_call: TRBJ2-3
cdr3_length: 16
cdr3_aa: CASSQSPGPSTDTQYF

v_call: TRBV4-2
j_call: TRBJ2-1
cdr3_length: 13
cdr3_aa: CASRGQGTDEQFF

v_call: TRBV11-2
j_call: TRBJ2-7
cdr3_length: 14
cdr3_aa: CASSLVTASYEQYF

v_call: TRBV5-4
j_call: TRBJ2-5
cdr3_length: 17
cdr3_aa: CASSQHGVTGWQETQYF

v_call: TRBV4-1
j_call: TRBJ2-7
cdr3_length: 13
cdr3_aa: CASSQDPGNEQYF

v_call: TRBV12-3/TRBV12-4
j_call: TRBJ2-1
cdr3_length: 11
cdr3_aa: CASSFGDEQFF

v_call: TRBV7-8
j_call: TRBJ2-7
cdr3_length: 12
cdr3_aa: CAGSLTLYEQYF

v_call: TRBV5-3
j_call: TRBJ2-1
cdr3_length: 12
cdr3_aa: CASSDNSPSQFF

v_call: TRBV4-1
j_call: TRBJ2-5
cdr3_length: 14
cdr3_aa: CASSPAGIQEAQYF

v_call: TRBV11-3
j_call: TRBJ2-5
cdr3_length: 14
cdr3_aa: CASSPRTGEETQYF

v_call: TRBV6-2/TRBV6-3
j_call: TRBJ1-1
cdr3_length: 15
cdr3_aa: CASSAWLVSGTEAFF

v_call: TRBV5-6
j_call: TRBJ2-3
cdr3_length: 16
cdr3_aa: CASSFLTGGSFGTQYF

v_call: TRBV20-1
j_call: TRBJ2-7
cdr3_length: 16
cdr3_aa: CSARPELSGGMYEQYF

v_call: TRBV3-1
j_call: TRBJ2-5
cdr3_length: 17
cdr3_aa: CASSHEWSGDPRETQYF

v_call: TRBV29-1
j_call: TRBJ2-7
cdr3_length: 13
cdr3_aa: CSIIVTGGYEQYF

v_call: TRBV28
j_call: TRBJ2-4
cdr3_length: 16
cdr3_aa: CASTTSPGQGPNIQYF

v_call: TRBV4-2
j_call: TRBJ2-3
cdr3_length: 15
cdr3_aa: CASSQAGGGTDTQYF

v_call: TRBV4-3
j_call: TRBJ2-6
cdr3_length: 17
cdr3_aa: CASSQGGLSSGANVLTF